This TCR beta chain was retrieved from a study of long-term antiretroviral therapy in people with HIV. Notes on this clone: No antigen is known for it.

Study outcomes and limitations: Clonal populations expanded prior to ART predominated within the repertoire at all time points.

V gave up 8 bases and J gave up 4 bases; unmatched junction bases: 20. The CDR3 spans 18 residues. Germline CDR1 and CDR2: MNHEY and SMNVEV (reference sequence). Researchers ran immunoSEQ v3.0 at survey level. Clones were sequenced by immunoSEQ multiplex PCR, and TCRdb holds only the in-frame ones, with some missing. Of 10,000 to 14,000 clones in the sample, around 89% were seen once. This TCR came from a woman in her thirties or forties with HIV. The chain recombines TRBV27 with TRBJ1-5; 7 nucleotides match TRBD1. Here the sequenced sample was unsorted PBMCs, taken 0.2 years before starting antiretroviral therapy. The CDR3 DNA follows: TGTGCCAGCCCCCTTTTTTTAGTTCAAACAGGGGAAAATCAGCCCCAGCATTTT. Residues: CASPLFLVQTGENQPQHF.